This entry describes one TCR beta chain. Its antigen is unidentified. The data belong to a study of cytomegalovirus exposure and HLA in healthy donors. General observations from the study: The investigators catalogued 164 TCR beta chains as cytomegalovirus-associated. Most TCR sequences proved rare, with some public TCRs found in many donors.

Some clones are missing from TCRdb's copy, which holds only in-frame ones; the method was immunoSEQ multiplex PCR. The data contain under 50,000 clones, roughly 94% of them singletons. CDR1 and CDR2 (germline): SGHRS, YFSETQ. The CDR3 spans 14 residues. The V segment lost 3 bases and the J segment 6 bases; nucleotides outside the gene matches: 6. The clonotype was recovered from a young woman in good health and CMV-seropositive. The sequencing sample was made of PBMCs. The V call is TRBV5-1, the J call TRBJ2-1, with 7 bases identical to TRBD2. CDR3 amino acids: CASSSTSDRNEQFF. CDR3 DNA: TGCGCCAGCAGCTCAACTAGCGATCGCAATGAGCAGTTCTTC.